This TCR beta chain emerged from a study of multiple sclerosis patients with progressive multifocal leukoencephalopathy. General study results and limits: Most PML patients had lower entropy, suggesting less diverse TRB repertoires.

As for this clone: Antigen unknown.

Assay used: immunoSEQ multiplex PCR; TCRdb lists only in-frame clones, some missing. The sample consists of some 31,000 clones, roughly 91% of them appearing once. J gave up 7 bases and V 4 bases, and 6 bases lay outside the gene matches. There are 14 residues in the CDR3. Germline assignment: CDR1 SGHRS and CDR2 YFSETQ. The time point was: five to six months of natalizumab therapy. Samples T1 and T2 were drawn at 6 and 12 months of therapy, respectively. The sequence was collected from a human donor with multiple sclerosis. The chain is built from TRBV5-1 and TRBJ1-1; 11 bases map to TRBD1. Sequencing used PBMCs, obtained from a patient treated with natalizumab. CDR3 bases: TGCGCCAGCAGCCTCGGTGGGACAGGGGGTGAAGCTTTCTTT. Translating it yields CASSLGGTGGEAFF.